Presented here are 25 T cell receptor beta chains from one specimen sequenced in a study of CD8+ T cells in alopecia areata listed by TCRdb under 2018. The library was generated by the immunoSEQ multiplex PCR assay. RNA was extracted from all samples and reverse transcribed into cDNA as template for TCR sequencing. In its TCRdb copy, this immuneACCESS table keeps in-frame sequences only and misses some clones. Where compared with another copy, unresolved V genes explain less than half of these, and the others have no known cause. In this sample the table shows approximately 43,000 clones, around 71% of which occur a single time. The ten biggest clones cover under 25% of the sample. The time point label here, explained by the study, means: more than 3 weeks on oral tofacitinib. The treatment or condition label here, explained by the study, means: oral pan-JAK inhibitor, 5-10 mg twice daily. The sequenced sample was CD8+ T cells sorted from blood, obtained at week 4, from a patient treated with tofacitinib. The receptors originated from a human donor with alopecia areata.

V gene TRBV12-5 combines with J gene TRBJ1-5; D perhaps matches TRBD1 (5 bases). Per the germline V gene, CDR1 is LGHNT and CDR2 is FRNRAP. Trimming took off 1 base at V and 6 bases at J, with 10 bases between the two ends. The CDR3 has 14 residues. The CDR3 DNA reads TGTGCTAGTGGTTTGGGGCAGGGATTTCAGCCCCAGCATTTT. Amino acid sequence: CASGLGQGFQPQHF.

J is TRBJ2-2 and V is TRBV25-1, with D possibly matching TRBD1 (5 bases). This CDR3 contains 15 residues. Trimming removed 4 bases at V and 4 bases at J, with 13 bases between. Germline CDR1 and CDR2: MGHDK and SYGVNS. The DNA for the CDR3 is TGTGCCAGCAGTGTGGGGCAGGGAATCACCGGGGAGCTGTTTTTT. Translation: CASSVGQGITGELFF.

Relative to its sample, this clone is medium-sized (0.01 to 0.1%). The V gene is TRBV19, the J gene TRBJ1-1; D not certain. Trimming took 7 bases from V and 3 from J, leaving 18 bases between them. The germline gives CDR1 LNHDA, CDR2 SQIVND (reference sequence). The CDR3 length is 15 residues. The CDR3 here is CASTMRRQMDTEAFF. The CDR3 region has the DNA TGTGCCAGTACCATGAGGCGCCAGATGGACACTGAAGCTTTCTTT.

This rearrangement joins TRBV7-8 to TRBJ1-5; D is ambiguous. The CDR3 covers 14 residues. CDR1 and CDR2 from the germline V gene are SGHVS and FQNEAQ. V shed 5 bases and J shed 0 bases, with 8 bases lying between them. For the CDR3, the DNA is TGTGCCAGCAGCCTAGGAACTAGCAATCAGCCCCAGCATTTT. Translation: CASSLGTSNQPQHF.

The rearrangement links TRBV29-1 to TRBJ1-1; D gene ambiguous. CDR3 length equals 11 residues. V shed 4 bases and J shed 8 bases, with 11 bases lying between them. Germline lookup yields CDR1 SQVTM and CDR2 ANQGSEA. CDR3 residues: CSVVDGVEAFF. In DNA form, the CDR3 reads TGCAGCGTTGTGGACGGGGTGGAAGCTTTCTTT.

A few counts support this clone. The chain is built from TRBV7-9 and TRBJ2-7; D unresolved. The V end lost 7 bases, the J end lost 0 bases, and 10 bases lay between the germline ends. Per the germline V gene, CDR1 is SEHNR and CDR2 is FQNEAQ (reference sequence). This CDR3 contains 13 residues. The DNA of the CDR3 is TGTGCCAGCATTCCTAGTGCCTCCTACGAGCAGTACTTC. Translating gives CASIPSASYEQYF.

This clone was counted once. The V call is TRBV7-8, the J call TRBJ2-1, with a weak D call TRBD2 (5 bases). The length of the CDR3 is 13 residues. Germline CDR1 and CDR2: SGHVS and FQNEAQ. The ends were cut back, 1 base at V and 7 bases at J, with 8 bases in the middle. The CDR3 sequence: CASSLVRGNEQFF. Written as DNA, the CDR3 is TGTGCCAGCAGCTTAGTTCGGGGAAATGAGCAGTTCTTC.

This clone has a handful of counts. The chain combines TRBV4-3 with TRBJ2-6; 7 nucleotides agree with TRBD2. Germline V gene lookup returns CDR1 LGHNA and CDR2 YSLEER. The CDR3 spans 18 residues. V shed 0 bases and J 0 bases; nucleotides not matched to a gene: 5. The chain's CDR3 is CASSQDRGVTSGANVLTF. The CDR3 nucleotides are TGCGCCAGCAGCCAAGATCGGGGGGTCACCTCTGGGGCCAACGTCCTGACTTTC.

The chain links TRBV4-1 to TRBJ1-6; TRBD1 agrees at 9 bases. Germline V gene data show CDR1 as MGHRA and CDR2 as YSYEKL. The trim removed 0 bases at V and 6 bases at J, leaving 3 bases unmatched. The CDR3 runs 16 residues. CDR3 sequence: CASSQEGQGGNSPLHF. CDR3 nucleotides: TGCGCCAGCAGCCAAGAGGGACAGGGCGGTAATTCACCCCTCCACTTT.

The chain employs TRBV9 and TRBJ2-7, with TRBD1 matching over 8 bases. The CDR3 extends over 16 amino acids. The junction had 11 bases not matched to a gene; V was cut back by 0 bases and J by 6 bases. CDR1 SGDLS and CDR2 YYNGEE come from the germline V gene. Here the CDR3 reads CASSVGRTTGAFEQYF. CDR3 DNA sequence: TGTGCCAGCAGCGTAGGACGTACGACAGGGGCCTTCGAGCAGTACTTC.

The chain joins TRBV29-1 to TRBJ2-1; D is undetermined. Germline V gives CDR1 SQVTM, CDR2 ANQGSEA. This CDR3 has 11 residues. V lost 5 bases and J 4 bases, leaving 6 bases between the germline ends. The CDR3 sequence: CSVTDYNEQFF. CDR3 nucleotides: TGCAGCGTTACCGATTACAATGAGCAGTTCTTC.

The V and J genes are TRBV30 and TRBJ1-5; 8 nucleotides line up with TRBD1. The CDR3 is 13 amino acids. V dropped 1 base and J dropped 5; count of bases not matched to a gene: 1. CDR1 is GTSNPN and CDR2 is SVGIG in the germline V gene (reference sequence). Here the CDR3 DNA reads TGTGCCTGGAGTGCGGACAGGGATCAGCCCCAGCATTTT. Translating gives CAWSADRDQPQHF.

The V call is TRBV29-1, the J call TRBJ2-7; D is perhaps TRBD1 or TRBD2 (5 bases each). Trimming left V 4 bases short and J 0 bases short, with 16 bases between. This CDR3 spans 15 amino acids. CDR1 SQVTM and CDR2 ANQGSEA come from the germline V gene. Here the CDR3 reads CSVVGYIGTSYEQYF. CDR3 DNA sequence: TGCAGCGTTGTCGGGTACATTGGGACCTCCTACGAGCAGTACTTC.

This clone occurred a few times. The genes are TRBV7-2 and TRBJ1-3; no clear D gene. The CDR3 sequence is 15 residues long. Trimming pared 1 base from V and 0 bases from J, leaving 7 bases between. Germline V CDR1 and CDR2: SGHTA, FQGNSA. The CDR3 sequence is CASSLDRGSGNTIYF. CDR3 DNA: TGTGCCAGCAGCTTAGATCGGGGCTCTGGAAACACCATATATTTT.

CDR3 sequence (DNA): TGTGCCAGCAGTTTCCTAGGCGGGAGCTCCTACGAGCAGTACTTC. Amino acid sequence: CASSFLGGSSYEQYF. The chain has TRBV27 and TRBJ2-7; 7 bases agree with TRBD2. This CDR3 comprises 15 residues. Per the germline V gene, CDR1 is MNHEY and CDR2 is SMNVEV (reference sequence). V dropped 3 bases and J dropped 0; count of bases not matched to a gene: 5.

This CDR3 reads CASSQDQVQGTYEQYF. The CDR3, as DNA: TGCGCCAGCAGCCAAGATCAAGTACAGGGTACCTACGAGCAGTACTTC. The chain recombines TRBV4-1 with TRBJ2-7, with D possibly TRBD1 on 6 matching bases. V lost 0 bases, J lost 2 bases, and 14 bases lay in between. This CDR3 contains 16 residues. Germline CDR1 MGHRA, CDR2 YSYEKL.

The chain joins TRBV29-1 to TRBJ1-1; possibly TRBD1 for D (6 bases). The CDR3 totals 12 residues. The germline gives CDR1 SQVTM, CDR2 ANQGSEA. Trimming removed 6 bases from V and 1 base from J, with 9 bases in between. CDR3: CSVSQGNTEAFF. For the CDR3, the DNA is TGCAGCGTCTCACAGGGGAACACTGAAGCTTTCTTT.

This chain links TRBV27 with TRBJ2-7; 7 bases fit TRBD1. Germline V CDR1 and CDR2: MNHEY, SMNVEV (reference sequence). The V segment lost 6 bases and the J segment 3 bases; nucleotides outside the gene matches: 2. This CDR3 region has 12 residues. DNA of the CDR3: TGTGCCAGCAGAACAGGGGACTACGAGCAGTACTTC. It translates to CASRTGDYEQYF.

This clone was counted a few times. Other DNA sequences within the sample encode an identical CDR3. V and J are TRBV7-3 and TRBJ1-5; D is unclear. V lost 2 bases, J lost 7 bases, and 9 bases lay in between. The CDR3 totals 13 residues. CDR1 and CDR2 from the germline V gene are SGHTA and FQGTGA. The CDR3 sequence is CASSLSPSQPQHF. For the CDR3, the DNA is TGTGCCAGCAGCTTATCGCCTTCGCAGCCCCAGCATTTT. Full variable domain (remainder filled in from reference TRBV7-3 and TRBJ1-5): GAGVSQTPSNKVTEKGKYVELRCDPISGHTALYWYRQSLGQGPEFLIYFQGTGAADDSGLPNDRFFAVRPEGSVSTLKIQRTERGDSAVYLCASSLSPSQPQHFGDGTRLSIL.

The chain is built from TRBV29-1 and TRBJ2-5; 10 bases are a match to TRBD2. The J call may be mistaken, given a closer DNA end match to TRBJ2-7. This CDR3 has 13 residues. Per the germline V gene, CDR1 is SQVTM and CDR2 is ANQGSEA. CDR3 in DNA: TGCAGCGTTAGCGGGGGGGACCACTACGAGCAGTACTTC. This codes for CSVSGGDHYEQYF.

The chain recombines TRBV4-3 with TRBJ2-2; D is possibly TRBD2 (5 bases). CDR3 length: 15 amino acids. V was shortened by 2 bases and J by 3 bases, with 10 bases between the two germline ends. The germline V gene encodes CDR1 LGHNA and CDR2 YSLEER. In DNA, the CDR3 is TGCGCCAGCAGCCAACGGACCGGGGACACCGGGGAGCTGTTTTTT. This encodes CASSQRTGDTGELFF.

The chain has TRBV15 and TRBJ2-7; D is unclear. V was clipped by 3 bases and J by 1 base, with 10 bases between them. From germline, CDR1 is LNHNV and CDR2 YYDKDF (reference sequence). The CDR3 totals 14 residues. The CDR3 loop reads CATSSGVGSYEQYF. CDR3 nucleotide sequence: TGTGCCACCAGCAGTGGGGTGGGTTCCTACGAGCAGTACTTC.

V is TRBV6-6 and J is TRBJ2-5; D call uncertain. Trimming removed 6 bases at V and 1 base at J, with 6 bases between. Germline V gene sequence: CDR1 MNHNY, CDR2 SVGAGI (reference sequence). The CDR3 totals 12 residues. This CDR3 is CASSEFQETQYF. The CDR3 region has the DNA TGTGCCAGCAGCGAATTCCAAGAGACCCAGTACTTC.

The chain couples TRBV7-2 to TRBJ1-2; D might be TRBD1 (5 bases). The CDR3 extends over 16 amino acids. The V gene lost 6 bases and the J gene lost 2 bases, with 19 bases spanning the gap. Germline CDR1 is SGHTA and CDR2 is FQGNSA. DNA for the CDR3: TGTGCCAGCAGTTTACCCAACCCAGGGAGGAACTATGGCTACACCTTC. Its protein is CASSLPNPGRNYGYTF.

The chain combines TRBV29-1 with TRBJ2-2, with TRBD1 matching 9 bases. Per the germline V gene, CDR1 is SQVTM and CDR2 is ANQGSEA. J was trimmed by 7 bases and V by 7 bases; bases with no gene match: 4. This CDR3 has 12 residues. CDR3 amino acids: CSGDRADGELFF. The CDR3, as DNA: TGCAGCGGGGACAGGGCTGACGGGGAGCTGTTTTTT.